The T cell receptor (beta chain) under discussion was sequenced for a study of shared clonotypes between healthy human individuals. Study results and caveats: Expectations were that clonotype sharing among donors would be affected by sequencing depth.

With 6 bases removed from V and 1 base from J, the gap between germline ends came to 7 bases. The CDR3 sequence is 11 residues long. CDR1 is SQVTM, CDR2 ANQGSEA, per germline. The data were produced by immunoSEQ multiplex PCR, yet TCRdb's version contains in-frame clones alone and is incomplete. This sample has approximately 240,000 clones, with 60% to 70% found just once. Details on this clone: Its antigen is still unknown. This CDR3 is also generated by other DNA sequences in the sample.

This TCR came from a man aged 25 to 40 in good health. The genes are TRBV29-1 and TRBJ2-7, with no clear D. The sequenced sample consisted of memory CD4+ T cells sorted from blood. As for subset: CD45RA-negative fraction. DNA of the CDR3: TGCAGCGTGGGCCAATCCTACGAGCAGTACTTC. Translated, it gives CSVGQSYEQYF.